The clone carrying this T cell receptor (beta chain) was picked up many times. Its cognate antigen is unknown. Time point in this sample: newly diagnosed GD, antithyroid drugs for less than 3 months. RNA from PBMCs was the source of the TCR library. Libraries of TCR beta came from iRepertoire HTBI primers plus Arm-PCR of CDR3 regions. TCRdb called the multiplex PCR reads again in MiXCR, with one record for every CDR3 protein. Of about 330,000 distinct CDR3 sequences listed, around 15% are singletons. V shed 4 bases and J 4 bases; nucleotides not matched to a gene: 7. The CDR3 consists of 16 residues. The germline V gene has CDR1 SGHNT and CDR2 YENEEA. The data belong to a study of regulatory T cells in long-lasting Graves disease. The study's findings and limits: Persistent Graves' patients possessed reduced TCR diversity relative to recently diagnosed ones. Thyroid tissue was not sampled; only peripheral blood was.

The sample was also reused in another study, on T cells in Graves' hyperthyroidism and ophthalmopathy. That paper adds: Diagnostic assessment was based on clinical symptoms, serum thyroxine and TRAb, thyroid ultrasound and orbital computed tomography.

The specimen was peripheral blood mononuclear cells (PBMCs), collected at new diagnosis, from a patient treated with antithyroid drugs. This TCR was recovered from a woman aged 18-29 years with Graves disease. The rearrangement links TRBV11-3 to TRBJ2-1, with 10 nucleotides matching TRBD1. Written as DNA, the CDR3 is TGTGCCAGCAGCTCAGCCGGACAGGGGGTTTACAATGAGCAGTTCTTC. This encodes CASSSAGQGVYNEQFF.